A single sample gave rise to the 2 T cell receptor beta chains below, sequenced in a study of read filtering for tumor transcriptome and immune sequencing. From about 400 ng of RNA, a library with molecular barcoded alpha/delta and beta/gamma adaptors was made. TCRdb recomputed calls from the reads with MiXCR, one row per CDR3 protein. Of roughly 60,000 distinct CDR3 sequences in the sample, 20% to 25% were seen once. Specimen: a population of CD138-negative cells sorted from bone marrow. All receptors come from a donor at least 40 years old with multiple myeloma.

This clonotype was counted a few times. The V gene is TRBV7-8, the J gene TRBJ2-5, with D possibly matching TRBD2 (5 bases). V was cut by 5 bases and J by 4 bases, with 8 bases left in between. Germline assignment: CDR1 SGHVS and CDR2 FQNEAQ. There are 12 residues in the CDR3. CDR3 nucleotide sequence: TGTGCCAGCAGCGGGAGTAGAGAGACCCAGTACTTC. It specifies CASSGSRETQYF.

As DNA, the CDR3 is TGTGCCAGCAGCTCGCCTGGGGACCTACGAGAGACCCAGTACTTC. The encoded protein is CASSSPGDLRETQYF. The V gene is TRBV7-6, the J gene TRBJ2-5; D could derive from TRBD1 or TRBD2 (5 bases each). The CDR3 sequence is 15 residues long. V lost 4 bases, J lost 4 bases, and 16 bases lay in between. Per germline, CDR1 SGHVS and CDR2 FNYEAQ.